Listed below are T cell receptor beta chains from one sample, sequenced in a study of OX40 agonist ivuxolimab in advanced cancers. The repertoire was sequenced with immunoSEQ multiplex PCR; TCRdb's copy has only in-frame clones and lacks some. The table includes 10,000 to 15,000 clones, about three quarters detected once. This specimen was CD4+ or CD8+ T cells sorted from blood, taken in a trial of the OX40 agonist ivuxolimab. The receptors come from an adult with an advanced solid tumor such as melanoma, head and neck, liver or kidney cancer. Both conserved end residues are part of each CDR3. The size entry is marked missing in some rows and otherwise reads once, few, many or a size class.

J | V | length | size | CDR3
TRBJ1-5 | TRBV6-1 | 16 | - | CASSEGQGFGNQPQHF
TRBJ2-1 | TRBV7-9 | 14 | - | CASSRSGDWDEQFF
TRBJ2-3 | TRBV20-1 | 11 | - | CSARQTDTQYF
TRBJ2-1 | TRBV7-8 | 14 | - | CASSLGASLNEQFF
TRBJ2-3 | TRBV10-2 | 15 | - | CASSEPLWGPDTQYF
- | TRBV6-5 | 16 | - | CASSYSTSGVSYEQYF
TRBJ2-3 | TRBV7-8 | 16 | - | CASGTIPTGSSDTQYF
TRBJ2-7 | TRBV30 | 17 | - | CAWSVLGTGPFSYEQYF
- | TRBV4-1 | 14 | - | CASSQDRLGYEQYF
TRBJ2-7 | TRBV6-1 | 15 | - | CASSGGTSISHEQYF
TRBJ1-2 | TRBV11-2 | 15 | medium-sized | CASSPHRGQDYGYTF
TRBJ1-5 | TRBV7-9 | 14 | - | CASSLGAADGPQHF
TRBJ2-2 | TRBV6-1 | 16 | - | CASSEALGEGTGELFF
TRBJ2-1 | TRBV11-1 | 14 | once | CASSSGRTYNEQFF
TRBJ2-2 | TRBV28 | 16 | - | CASMAILAANTGELFF
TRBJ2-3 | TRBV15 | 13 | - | CATSRRMTDTQYF
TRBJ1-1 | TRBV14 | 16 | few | CASSQGTGGAGTEAFF
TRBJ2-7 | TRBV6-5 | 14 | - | CASSELAGSYEQYF
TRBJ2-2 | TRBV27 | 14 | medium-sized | CASSLRGDSGELFF
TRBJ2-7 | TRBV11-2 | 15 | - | CASSLDSEAPWEQYF
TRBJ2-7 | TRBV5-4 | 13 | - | CASRDRGGFPEYF
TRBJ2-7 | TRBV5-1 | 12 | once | CASSLSWHEQYF
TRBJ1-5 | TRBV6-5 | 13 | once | CASSYNGGQPQHF
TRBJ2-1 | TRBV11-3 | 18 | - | CASSLGIYGRVNYNEQFF
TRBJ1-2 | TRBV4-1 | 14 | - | CASSPGQGNYGYTF
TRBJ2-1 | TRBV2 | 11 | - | CAIERGNQQFF
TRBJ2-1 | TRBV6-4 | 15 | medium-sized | CASSDSGSGSDEQFF
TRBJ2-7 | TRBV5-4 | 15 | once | CASSQGTGGSYEQYF
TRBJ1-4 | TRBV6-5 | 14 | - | CASSLQGEDEKLFF
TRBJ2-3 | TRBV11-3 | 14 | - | CASSPRTGADTQYF
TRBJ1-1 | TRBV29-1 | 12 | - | CSVWEGNTEAFF
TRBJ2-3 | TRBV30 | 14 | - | CAWSVPAGTDTQYF
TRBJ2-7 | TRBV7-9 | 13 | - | CATSEAFGYEQYF
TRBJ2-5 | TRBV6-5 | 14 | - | CASSYAGGAGTQYF
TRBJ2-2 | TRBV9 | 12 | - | CASSVNTGELFF
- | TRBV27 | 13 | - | CASSLGDTYEQYF
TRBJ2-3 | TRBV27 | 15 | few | CASRIGAASTDTQYF
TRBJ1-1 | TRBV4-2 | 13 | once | CASSFPQNTEAFF
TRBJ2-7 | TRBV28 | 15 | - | CASSNPRLLSYEQYF
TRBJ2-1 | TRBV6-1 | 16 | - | CASSGTGHSSYNEQFF
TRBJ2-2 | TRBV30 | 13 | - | CAWSVLEPGELFF
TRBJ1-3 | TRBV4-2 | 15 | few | CASSTRQGDGNTIYF
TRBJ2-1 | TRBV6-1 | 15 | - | CASSEGYSFYNEQFF